This is a list of T cell receptor beta chains from one sample in a study of cytomegalovirus exposure and HLA in healthy donors. The repertoire was sequenced with immunoSEQ multiplex PCR; TCRdb's copy has only in-frame clones and lacks some. The sample has 95,000 to 150,000 clones; 66% are singletons. The specimen was PBMCs. Receptor source: a man aged 18 to 29 in good health and CMV-seronegative. Each CDR3 is given with its conserved first and last residue. D genes are given only for firm matches. Rows give clone size only sometimes, using once, few, many, or a class for an expanded clone.

J gene	clone size	V gene	D gene	CDR3 protein	CDR3 DNA
TRBJ2-7	-	TRBV6-5	-	CASGVGGYEQYF	TGTGCCAGCGGAGTCGGCGGTTACGAGCAGTACTTC
TRBJ2-3	-	TRBV27	-	CASSFLSGQGLYTQYF	TGTGCCAGCAGTTTTCTTTCCGGCCAGGGTCTATATACGCAGTATTTT
TRBJ1-5	few	TRBV6-1	-	CPSSEQQGGNQPQHF	TGTCCCAGCAGTGAACAACAGGGCGGCAATCAGCCCCAGCATTTT
TRBJ2-6	few	TRBV9	TRBD1	CASSVDRGRVTGANVLTF	TGTGCCAGCAGCGTGGACAGGGGGCGGGTTACTGGGGCCAACGTCCTGACTTTC
TRBJ1-4	few	TRBV5-1	TRBD1	CASSSDRAAGEKLFF	TGCGCCAGCAGCTCAGACAGGGCTGCGGGTGAAAAACTGTTTTTT
TRBJ1-2	-	TRBV19	TRBD1	CASSTRRGQGAFGYTF	TGTGCCAGTAGTACCCGCCGTGGACAGGGGGCATTTGGCTACACCTTC
TRBJ2-1	-	TRBV29-1	-	CSVDRGNEQFF	TGCAGCGTTGACAGGGGCAATGAGCAGTTCTTC
TRBJ2-7	-	TRBV11-2	TRBD2	CASSLGASGEYSYEQYF	TGTGCCAGCAGCTTAGGAGCTAGCGGAGAATACTCCTACGAGCAGTACTTC
TRBJ2-7	-	TRBV18	-	CASSPPSVYEQYF	TGTGCCAGCTCACCACCGTCAGTTTACGAGCAGTACTTC
TRBJ2-1	-	TRBV19	TRBD2	CASSPLTSGSTEQFF	TGTGCCAGTAGTCCGTTGACTAGCGGGTCGACTGAGCAGTTCTTC